This TCR beta chain is drawn from a study of T cell responses to AZD1222 COVID-19 vaccine. General study results and limits: Donors, mostly white British, included more females; clonal diversity was possibly underestimated. Spike-specific TCRs gained breadth and depth after people received two AZD1222 doses. Unmutated variant regions are reportedly targeted by nearly half of spike-specific TCRs. Without day 14 samples, only post-peak T cell repertoires were studied.

The CDR3 loop spans 12 amino acids. V lost 4 bases and J lost 2, with 4 bases in between. Germline V lookup: CDR1 SGHTA, CDR2 FQGTGA. To note about this clone: Its antigen remains unknown.

Data came from immunoSEQ multiplex PCR; TCRdb stores just in-frame clones and leaves some out. The sample shows fewer than 150,000 clones, approximately 93% of them seen only once. V usage is TRBV7-3 and J usage is TRBJ2-3; D call uncertain. The sample consisted of peripheral blood, taken on day 0 of AZD1222 vaccination. The TCR comes from an adult in good health. The CDR3 region has the DNA TGTGCCAGCAGCTCAACCACAGATACGCAGTATTTT. It encodes CASSSTTDTQYF. Drawing the rest from reference TRBV7-3 and TRBJ2-3, the complete variable domain is GAGVSQTPSNKVTEKGKYVELRCDPISGHTALYWYRQSLGQGPEFLIYFQGTGAADDSGLPNDRFFAVRPEGSVSTLKIQRTERGDSAVYLCASSSTTDTQYFGPGTRLTVL.